The entry that follows covers one T cell receptor beta chain sequence. The antigen is unknown. The CDR3 sequence is 17 residues long. CDR1 and CDR2 (germline): MRHNA, SNTAGT. With 4 bases clipped from V and 3 bases from J, the junction kept 11 bases outside the gene matches. The source of the sample is a study of cytomegalovirus exposure and HLA in healthy donors. Study overall: Unique TCRs from HLA-typed donors, 70 million to 85 million of them, were held in an early data release.

Study observations and caveats: Later work associated 16,951 TCR beta sequences with HLA alleles at 0.05 false discovery rate. With further analysis later on, most CMV-associated TCR beta chains appeared HLA-restricted.

Donors sampled were nominally healthy, though unrecorded immune exposures were likely. The PCR ran on 60 Vbeta and 13 Jbeta primers. Measured with immunoSEQ multiplex PCR; TCRdb has only the in-frame clones, and not every one. Seen here are more than 110,000 clones, approximately 84% observed once, and the top ten hold 1.4% to 1.5%. Sequenced material: PBMCs. The gene calls are TRBV6-4 and TRBJ2-1, with TRBD1 matching over 8 bases. This clonotype originated in a man in his thirties or forties in good health and CMV-seropositive. The CDR3 DNA reads TGTGCCAGCAGTGCCTATGGTAGTGGACAGGGCTACAATGAGCAGTTCTTC. It codes for CASSAYGSGQGYNEQFF.